What follows describes a single TCR beta chain. The data stem from a study of shared clonotypes between healthy human individuals. The CDR3 has 18 residues. The V gene lost 2 bases and the J gene lost 6 bases, with 26 bases spanning the gap. Germline CDR1 SQVTM, CDR2 ANQGSEA. The table came from immunoSEQ multiplex PCR; TCRdb's copy has only in-frame clones and leaves some out. The table records over a million clones, around 82% of them present only once. This sequence joins TRBV29-1 and TRBJ2-1; D may be TRBD2 (7 bases). The clonotype originates from a young man in good health. Some clones in this sample may be carry-over from other donors' samples. The sample consisted of memory CD4+ T cells from PBMCs. Subset here: CD45RA-negative fraction. Here the CDR3 reads CSVERKFATKGGANEQFF. The CDR3 nucleotides are TGCAGCGTTGAAAGGAAGTTTGCGACTAAGGGGGGGGCCAATGAGCAGTTCTTC.